This T cell receptor (beta chain) was observed in a study of T cell repertoires in cytomegalovirus infection (dated by TCRdb to about 2019). Describing the broader study: Because public TCR beta signatures pointed to carriage of CMV infection together with the matching HLA type, the HLA type of each donor mattered for the analysis. Broader findings and caveats from the paper: In both this cohort and an independent roughly 350-donor cohort, the cumulative frequency of public TCR beta family members distinguished carriers of CMV infection plus the relevant HLA type. The ex vivo response was dominated by HLA-C-restricted CMV-specific TCR beta clonotypes, which also provided the single most frequent clonotype in two of eight donors.

V sheds 7 bases and J sheds 4 bases, leaving 16 bases between their ends. Reading the germline V gene gives CDR1 MDHEN and CDR2 SYDVKM. Counted from cysteine to phenylalanine, this CDR3 has 15 amino acids. CDR3 DNA is the only sequence kept; it has 45 bases, read in frame from the first base. In the case of this clonotype: Its antigen target is currently unknown. Base qualities are not recorded, but no much larger clone differs from it by a single base.

Instrument used: Illumina HiSeq 1500. The raw public data were reprocessed by TCRdb itself: fastp quality trimming at Q25, MiXCR clonotype calling, in-frame beta chains only. Under each unique CDR3 protein, matching rows form one entry showing the most common genes and DNA. In all, the sample holds about 740,000 distinct CDR3 sequences, and 35% to 40% of those were seen once. The top ten hold more than 2.5% of the sample. The specimen sequenced was PBMCs. The TCR was taken from a human donor in good health (CMV status not recorded). Some clones in this sample may be carry-over from other donors' samples. The sequence joins TRBV28 to TRBJ2-2; TRBD2 is a weak D gene call, 6 bases matching. CDR3 region: CASTLGGKSTGELFF. Read as DNA, the sequence is TGTGCCAGCACCCTGGGGGGAAAGAGCACCGGGGAGCTGTTTTTT.